Following are 12 T cell receptor beta chains from one sample sequenced in a study of T cell repertoires in cytomegalovirus infection. TCRdb re-called the reads with MiXCR, one entry per CDR3 protein. Among roughly 720,000 distinct CDR3 sequences listed, roughly a third were seen once. What was sequenced was PBMCs. Receptors originate from a human donor in good health (CMV status not recorded). Some clones in this sample may be carry-over from other donors' samples.

The chain combines TRBV7-9 with TRBJ1-1; 7 nucleotides line up with TRBD1. Germline V CDR1 and CDR2: SEHNR, FQNEAQ (reference sequence). CDR3 length equals 13 residues. V lost 7 bases to trimming and J lost 5 bases; unmatched junction nucleotides: 7. For the CDR3, the DNA is TGTGCCAGCACCATCACGGGACAGACTGAAGCTTTCTTT. Protein product: CASTITGQTEAFF.

As concerns this clonotype: Compared with germline, one end of the junction differs, possibly owing to a read error. The CDR3 sequence: CSSIFSVGSDEKLFF. DNA of the CDR3: TGTTCCAGCATTTTTTCGGTCGGGTCGGATGAAAAACTGTTTTTT. The chain carries TRBV27 and TRBJ1-4; D call uncertain. Germline assignment: CDR1 MNHEY and CDR2 SMNVEV (reference sequence). The CDR3 sequence is 15 residues long.

The chain recombines TRBV7-2 with TRBJ2-5; TRBD2 is a possible D gene (7 bases). This CDR3 spans 14 amino acids. The V end was cut by 1 base, the J end by 6 bases, with 12 bases between. Germline V gene lookup returns CDR1 SGHTA and CDR2 FQGNSA. The CDR3 here is CASSLEQGGKTQYF. The CDR3 DNA follows: TGTGCCAGCAGCTTAGAACAGGGAGGGAAGACCCAGTACTTC.

The rearrangement joins TRBV28 to TRBJ1-5; possible D gene TRBD1, 6 bases. V was pared by 10 bases and J by 0 bases, with 13 bases between. Germline V gene data show CDR1 as MDHEN and CDR2 as SYDVKM. This CDR3 is 14 amino acids long. For the CDR3, the DNA is TGTGCCACCGAAGACAGGACTAGCAATCAGCCCCAGCATTTT. Its translation is CATEDRTSNQPQHF.

This clonotype has just one count. V and J are TRBV30 and TRBJ1-5; the D is unclear. The CDR3 has 13 residues. Trimming took off 2 bases at V and 4 bases at J, with 9 bases between the two ends. Germline CDR1 GTSNPN, CDR2 SVGIG (reference sequence). In nucleotides, the CDR3 is TGTGCCTGGAGTCATGGCCCTAATCAGCCCCAGCATTTT. Translation gives CAWSHGPNQPQHF.

At least ten counts were recorded for this clonotype. This sequence joins TRBV7-2 and TRBJ1-2, with 10 bases identical to TRBD1. This CDR3 is built from 17 residues. Germline CDR1 reads SGHTA; CDR2 reads FQGNSA. V was clipped by 5 bases and J by 7 bases; unmatched bases: 16. CDR3 residues: CASSPSRRDRGWGGYTF. CDR3 DNA sequence: TGTGCCAGCAGCCCTAGCCGCCGGGACAGGGGTTGGGGTGGCTACACCTTC.

This clonotype was seen a handful of times. The chain carries TRBV6-6 and TRBJ2-1, with D perhaps TRBD2 (5 bases). The CDR3 is made up of 12 amino acids. The germline gives CDR1 MNHNY, CDR2 SVGAGI (reference sequence). V lost 2 bases and J 13 bases, leaving 12 bases between the germline ends. The CDR3 DNA reads as TGTGCCAGCAGTTACGTCGGGAAATTTCAGTTCTTC. This translates into CASSYVGKFQFF.

This clonotype was recorded a few times. CDR3 region: CASGAQGSTGELFF. The CDR3 nucleotides are TGTGCTAGTGGTGCCCAGGGATCCACCGGGGAGCTGTTTTTT. The chain links TRBV12-5 to TRBJ2-2; a weak D match, TRBD1 (5 bases). The CDR3 covers 14 residues. In germline, CDR1 is LGHNT, CDR2 FRNRAP. V lost 5 bases and J lost 4, with 11 bases in between. Drawing the rest from reference TRBV12-5 and TRBJ2-2, the complete variable domain is DARVTQTPRHKVTEMGQEVTMRCQPILGHNTVFWYRQTMMQGLELLAYFRNRAPLDDSGMPKDRFSAEMPDATLATLKIQPSEPRDSAVYFCASGAQGSTGELFFGEGSRLTVL.

This chain connects TRBV5-4 to TRBJ1-1, with a tentative D call TRBD1 (5 bases). Trimming left V 6 bases short and J 7 bases short, with 22 bases between. Germline assignment: CDR1 SGHNT and CDR2 YYREEE (reference sequence). This CDR3 comprises 15 residues. As DNA, the CDR3 is TGTGCCAGCACCAAGTTGAGAGCAGGGAAAGATGAAGCTTTCTTT. Its translation: CASTKLRAGKDEAFF.

The chain combines TRBV14 with TRBJ2-7; D is perhaps TRBD2 (6 bases). Germline loops: CDR1 SGHDN, CDR2 FVKESK. With 0 bases removed from V and 9 bases from J, the gap between germline ends came to 24 bases. The CDR3 totals 17 residues. CDR3 bases: TGTGCCAGCAGCCAAGATTACTTTCGGAGCGGGCCCTTGGGGCAGTACTTC. Amino acids: CASSQDYFRSGPLGQYF.

V gene TRBV7-3 combines with J gene TRBJ2-3, with D possibly matching TRBD2 (6 bases). This CDR3 is 14 amino acids long. CDR1 and CDR2 from the germline V gene are SGHTA and FQGTGA. Trimming cost V 1 base and J 8 bases, with 13 bases left between them. CDR3 bases: TGTGCCAGCAGCTTAAGCAGGGAGGTCGGTACGCAGTATTTT. Protein product: CASSLSREVGTQYF.

J is TRBJ2-3 and V is TRBV6-1; 9 nucleotides line up with TRBD1. V lost 3 bases, J lost 4 bases, and 11 bases stayed unmatched. The CDR3 sequence is 17 residues long. Germline V gives CDR1 MNHNS, CDR2 SASEGT. CDR3 nucleotide sequence: TGTGCCAGCAGTGACCCTGTGGGACAGGGCCCCCCAGATACGCAGTATTTT. It is translated as CASSDPVGQGPPDTQYF.